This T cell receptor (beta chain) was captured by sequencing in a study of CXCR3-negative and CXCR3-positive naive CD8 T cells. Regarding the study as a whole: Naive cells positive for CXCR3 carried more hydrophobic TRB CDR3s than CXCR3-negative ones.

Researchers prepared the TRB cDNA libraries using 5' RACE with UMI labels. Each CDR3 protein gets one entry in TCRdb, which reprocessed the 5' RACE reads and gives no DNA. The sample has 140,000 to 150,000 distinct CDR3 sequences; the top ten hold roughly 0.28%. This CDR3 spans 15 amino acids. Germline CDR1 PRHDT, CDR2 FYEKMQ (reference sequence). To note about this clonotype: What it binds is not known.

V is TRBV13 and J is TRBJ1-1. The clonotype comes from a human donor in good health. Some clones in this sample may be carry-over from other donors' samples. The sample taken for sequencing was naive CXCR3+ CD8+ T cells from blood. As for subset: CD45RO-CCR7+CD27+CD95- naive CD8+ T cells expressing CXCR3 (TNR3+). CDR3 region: CASSLGGGLGAEAFF.